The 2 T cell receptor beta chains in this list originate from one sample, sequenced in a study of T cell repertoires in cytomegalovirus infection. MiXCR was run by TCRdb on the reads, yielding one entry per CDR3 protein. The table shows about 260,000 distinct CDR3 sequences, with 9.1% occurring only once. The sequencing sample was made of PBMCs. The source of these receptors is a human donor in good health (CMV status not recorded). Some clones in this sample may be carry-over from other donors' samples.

The CDR3 protein is CASSLTGTGFDNEQFF. For the CDR3, the DNA is TGTGCCAGCAGCTTAACGGGTACAGGGTTCGACAATGAGCAGTTCTTC. The rearrangement links TRBV11-2 to TRBJ2-1, with D perhaps matching TRBD1 (6 bases). The CDR3 runs to 16 residues. Germline V lookup: CDR1 SGHAT, CDR2 FQNNGV. The V gene lost 2 bases and the J gene lost 5 bases, with 16 bases spanning the gap.

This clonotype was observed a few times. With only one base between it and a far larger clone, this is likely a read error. The CDR3, as DNA: TGTGCCAGCAGCTTGAGATCTGGGGCCAACGTCCTGACTTTC. As protein: CASSLRSGANVLTF. The rearrangement links TRBV11-2 to TRBJ2-6; no firm D call. Germline V gene data show CDR1 as SGHAT and CDR2 as FQNNGV. This CDR3 has 14 amino acids. Trimming stripped 3 bases from V and 1 base from J, with 4 bases between.